The entry that follows covers one T cell receptor (beta chain) sequence. The sample comes from a study of shared clonotypes between healthy human individuals. Study-level background: The plates for each donor numbered three CD4 naive, three CD4 memory, two CD8 naive and one CD8 memory.

The CDR3 covers 18 residues. V lost 2 bases, J lost 4 bases, and 11 bases stayed unmatched. The germline gives CDR1 SGHNT, CDR2 YENEEA. Some clones are missing from TCRdb's copy, which holds only in-frame ones; the method was immunoSEQ multiplex PCR. The repertoire has approximately 2,000,000 clones, about 93% of them found once; the top ten carry less than 2%. Cells designated naive CD8 were CD45RO-negative and were positively selected for CCR7, with terminally differentiated effector memory CD45RA+ cells excluded. Sequencing input: naive CD8+ T cells from PBMCs. The origin of this receptor is a man between 18 and 35 years old in good health. Some clones in this sample may be carry-over from other donors' samples. The rearrangement joins TRBV11-3 to TRBJ2-1; 10 bases agree with TRBD2. CDR3 loop: CASSLNSWLAGEYNEQFF. The DNA of the CDR3 is TGTGCCAGCAGCTTAAACTCATGGCTAGCGGGAGAGTACAATGAGCAGTTCTTC.